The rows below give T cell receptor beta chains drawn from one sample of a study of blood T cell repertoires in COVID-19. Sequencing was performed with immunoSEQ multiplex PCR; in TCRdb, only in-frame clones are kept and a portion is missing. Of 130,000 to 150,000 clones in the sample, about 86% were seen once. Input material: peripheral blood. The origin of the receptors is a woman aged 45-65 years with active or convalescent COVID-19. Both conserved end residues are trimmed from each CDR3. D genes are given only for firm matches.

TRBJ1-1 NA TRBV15 ATSRVSGRTEAF
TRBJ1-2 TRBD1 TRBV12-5 ASGLNRTPNRGITHGYT
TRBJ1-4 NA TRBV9 ASSPQVNKKNEKLF
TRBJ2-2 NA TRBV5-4 ASSLGVRTNTGELF
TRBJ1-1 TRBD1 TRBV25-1 ASGSGGRTEAF
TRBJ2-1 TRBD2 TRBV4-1 ASSQDRGGSGIVRNEQF
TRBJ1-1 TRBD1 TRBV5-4 ASSLQGASGTEAF
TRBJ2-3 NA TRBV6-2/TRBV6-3 ASSPGILTDTQY
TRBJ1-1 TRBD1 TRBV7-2 ASSPSGGTEAF
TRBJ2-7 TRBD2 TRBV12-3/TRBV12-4 ASSTTGGAQY
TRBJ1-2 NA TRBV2 ASSEAPDKTGYT
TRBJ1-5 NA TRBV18 ASSPRGGRGRAINQPQH
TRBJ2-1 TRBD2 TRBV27 ASSPGTRFRNEQF
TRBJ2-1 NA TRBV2 ASSEVWGAYNEQF
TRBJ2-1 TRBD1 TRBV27 ASSRTGFYNEQF
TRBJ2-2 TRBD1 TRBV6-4 ASSDSHRGWDTGELF
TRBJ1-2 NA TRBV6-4 ASSDSRRATGEGYT
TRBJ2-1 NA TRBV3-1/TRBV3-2 ASLSDGTEQF
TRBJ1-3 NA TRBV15 ATSHGRSGNTIY
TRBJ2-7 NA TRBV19 ASSTGLAYEQY
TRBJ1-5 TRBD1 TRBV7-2 ASSGQGNQPQH
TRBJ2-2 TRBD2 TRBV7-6 ASTLQAGGPGGELF
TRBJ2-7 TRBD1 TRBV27 ASSSGTGPYEQY
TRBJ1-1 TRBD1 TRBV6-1 ASSVYRGPMNTEAF
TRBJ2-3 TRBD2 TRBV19 ASGTSGGASTDTQY
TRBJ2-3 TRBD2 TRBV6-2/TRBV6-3 ASSYGDGGGSTDTQY
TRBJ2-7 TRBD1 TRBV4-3 ASSPSLGTGVYEQY
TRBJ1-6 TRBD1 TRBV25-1 ASSQWTGANNSPLH
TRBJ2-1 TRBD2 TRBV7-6 ASSLGRLAGPRNEQF
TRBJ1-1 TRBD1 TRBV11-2 ASSFGQGEAF
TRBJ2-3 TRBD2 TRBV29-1 SVELAGVTDTQY
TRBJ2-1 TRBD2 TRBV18 ASSPGSGRALSYNEQF
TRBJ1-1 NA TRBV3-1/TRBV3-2 ASSYSAGYWNTEAF
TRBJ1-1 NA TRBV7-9 ASSLLSGLNTEAF
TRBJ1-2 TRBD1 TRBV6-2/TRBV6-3 ASSYGGQGVLGYT
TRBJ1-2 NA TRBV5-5 ASRWTEGYGYT
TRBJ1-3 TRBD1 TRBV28 ASSSIGQGSSGNTIY